Sequencing of this T cell receptor beta chain was carried out in a study of T cells in Graves' hyperthyroidism and ophthalmopathy. What was amplified from RNA transcripts were TCR beta CDR3 regions. RT-PCR in the first round (using the HTBI primer set) targeted the TCR CDR3. TCRdb re-called the multiplex PCR reads with MiXCR, one entry per CDR3 protein. This sample carries hundreds of thousands of distinct CDR3 sequences, about 45% of them seen once, and the ten largest clones take approximately 7.2%. In this sample, this clonotype turned up a few times. One end of the junction varies from germline; a read error may be responsible. Together with thyroid ultrasound, orbital computed tomography, serum thyroxine and TRAb, clinical symptoms were used for diagnoses. The CDR3 covers 15 residues. The germline V gene encodes CDR1 SGHRS and CDR2 YFSETQ.

The chain employs TRBV5-1 and TRBJ2-7; 7 bases align to TRBD1. Sequencing used peripheral blood or thyroid tissue (not recorded which). This clonotype was sampled from an adult man with Graves' disease, either hyperthyroidism or ophthalmopathy (not recorded which). In nucleotides, the CDR3 is TGTGCCAGCAGCTTACCTCAAATCACAGGGGTCGAGCAGTACTTC. Its protein is CASSLPQITGVEQYF.